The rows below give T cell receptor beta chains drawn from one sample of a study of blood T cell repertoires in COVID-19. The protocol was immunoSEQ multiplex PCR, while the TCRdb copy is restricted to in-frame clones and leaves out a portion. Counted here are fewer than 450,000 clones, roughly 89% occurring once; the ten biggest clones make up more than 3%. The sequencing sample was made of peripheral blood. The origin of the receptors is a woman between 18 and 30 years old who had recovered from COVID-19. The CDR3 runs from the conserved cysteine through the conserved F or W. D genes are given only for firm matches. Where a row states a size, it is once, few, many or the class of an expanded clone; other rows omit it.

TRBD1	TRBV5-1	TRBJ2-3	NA	CASSLKGGYTDTQYF	TGCGCCAGCAGCTTGAAAGGGGGCTACACAGATACGCAGTATTTT
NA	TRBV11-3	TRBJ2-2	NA	CASTDGSGELFF	TGTGCCAGCACAGACGGGTCCGGGGAGCTGTTTTTT
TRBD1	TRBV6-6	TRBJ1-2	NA	CATSQGAATGYTF	TGTGCCACTTCCCAGGGGGCGGCTACGGGCTACACCTTC
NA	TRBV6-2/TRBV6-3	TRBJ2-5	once	CASSGLRASQETQYF	TGTGCCAGCAGTGGCCTGAGAGCGTCCCAAGAGACCCAGTACTTC
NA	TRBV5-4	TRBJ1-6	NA	CASSPGGRGESPLHF	TGTGCCAGCAGCCCGGGGGGCAGGGGAGAGTCACCCCTCCACTTT
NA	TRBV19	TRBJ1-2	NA	CASSVNGDRDGYTF	TGTGCCAGTAGTGTGAACGGGGATCGGGATGGCTACACCTTC
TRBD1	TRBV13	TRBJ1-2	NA	CASSGISGQDYGYTF	TGTGCCAGCAGCGGAATTTCTGGACAGGACTATGGCTACACCTTC
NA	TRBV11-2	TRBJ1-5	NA	CASSPMGGSQPQHF	TGTGCCAGCAGCCCCATGGGGGGATCTCAGCCCCAGCATTTT
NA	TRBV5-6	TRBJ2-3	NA	CASSLALPSTDTQYF	TGTGCCAGCAGCTTGGCTCTACCTAGCACAGATACGCAGTATTTT
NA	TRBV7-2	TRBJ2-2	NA	CASSLDFRAGELFF	TGTGCCAGCAGCTTAGATTTCAGGGCCGGGGAGCTGTTTTTT
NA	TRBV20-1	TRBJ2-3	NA	CSASPSTDTQYF	TGCAGTGCTAGTCCTAGCACAGATACGCAGTATTTT
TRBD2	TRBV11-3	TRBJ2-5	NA	CASSLEGGSEETQYF	TGTGCCAGCAGCTTAGAGGGGGGGAGTGAAGAGACCCAGTACTTC
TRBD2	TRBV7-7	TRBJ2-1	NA	CASSPREIDSYNEQFF	TGTGCCAGCAGCCCGCGGGAGATAGACTCCTACAATGAGCAGTTCTTC
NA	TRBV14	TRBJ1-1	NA	CASSQVPGLPPEAFF	TGTGCCAGCAGCCAAGTACCAGGACTTCCGCCTGAAGCTTTCTTT
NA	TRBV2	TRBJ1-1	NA	CASSDVYQEAFF	TGTGCCAGCAGTGATGTCTACCAAGAAGCTTTCTTT
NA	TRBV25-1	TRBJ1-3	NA	CASSERSVGNTIYF	TGTGCCAGCAGTGAACGGAGTGTTGGAAACACCATATATTTT